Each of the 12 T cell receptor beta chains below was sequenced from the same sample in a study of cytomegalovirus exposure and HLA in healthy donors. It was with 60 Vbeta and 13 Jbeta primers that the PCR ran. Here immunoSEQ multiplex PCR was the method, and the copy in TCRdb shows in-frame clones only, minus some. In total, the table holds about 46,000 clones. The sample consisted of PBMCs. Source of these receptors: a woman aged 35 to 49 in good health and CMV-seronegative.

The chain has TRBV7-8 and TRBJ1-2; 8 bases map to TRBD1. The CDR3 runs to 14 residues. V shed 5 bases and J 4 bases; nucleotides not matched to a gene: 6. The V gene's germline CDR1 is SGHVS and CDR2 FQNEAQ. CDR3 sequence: CASSVRDRTYGYTF. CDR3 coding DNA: TGTGCCAGCAGCGTACGGGACAGGACCTATGGCTACACCTTC.

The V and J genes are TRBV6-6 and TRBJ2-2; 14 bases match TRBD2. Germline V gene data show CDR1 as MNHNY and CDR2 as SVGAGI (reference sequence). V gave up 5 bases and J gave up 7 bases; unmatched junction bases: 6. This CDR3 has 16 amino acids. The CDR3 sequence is CASSRGLAGEDGELFF. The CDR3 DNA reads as TGTGCCAGCAGTAGGGGACTAGCGGGAGAGGACGGGGAGCTGTTTTTT.

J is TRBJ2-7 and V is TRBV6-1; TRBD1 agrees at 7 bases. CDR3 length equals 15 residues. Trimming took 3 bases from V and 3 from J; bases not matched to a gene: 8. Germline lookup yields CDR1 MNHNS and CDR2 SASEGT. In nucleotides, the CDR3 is TGTGCCAGCAGTGACTTGTACAGGGGCATCTACGAGCAGTACTTC. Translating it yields CASSDLYRGIYEQYF.

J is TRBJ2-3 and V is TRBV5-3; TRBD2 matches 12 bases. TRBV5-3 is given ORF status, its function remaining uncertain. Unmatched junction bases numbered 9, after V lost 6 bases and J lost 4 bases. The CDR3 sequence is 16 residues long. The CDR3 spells CARTWTTSGSADTQYF. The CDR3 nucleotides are TGTGCCAGAACTTGGACGACTAGCGGGAGTGCAGATACGCAGTATTTT.

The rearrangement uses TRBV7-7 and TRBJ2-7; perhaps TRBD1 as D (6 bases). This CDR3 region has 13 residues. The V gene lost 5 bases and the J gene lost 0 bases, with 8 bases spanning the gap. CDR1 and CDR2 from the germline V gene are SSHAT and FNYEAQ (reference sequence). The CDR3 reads CASSKDSSYEQYF. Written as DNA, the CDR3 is TGTGCCAGCAGCAAGGACAGCTCCTACGAGCAGTACTTC.

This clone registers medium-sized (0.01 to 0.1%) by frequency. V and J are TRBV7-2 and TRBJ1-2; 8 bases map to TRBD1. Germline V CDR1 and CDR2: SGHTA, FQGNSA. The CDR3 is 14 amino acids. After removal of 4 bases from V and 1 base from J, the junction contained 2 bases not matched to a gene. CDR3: CASSWTGINYGYTF. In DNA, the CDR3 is TGTGCCAGCAGCTGGACAGGGATTAACTATGGCTACACCTTC.

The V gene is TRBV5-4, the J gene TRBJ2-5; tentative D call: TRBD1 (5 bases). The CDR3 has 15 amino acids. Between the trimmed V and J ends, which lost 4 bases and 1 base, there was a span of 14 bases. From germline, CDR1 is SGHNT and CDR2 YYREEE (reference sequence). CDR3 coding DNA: TGTGCCAGCAGCCCCGCAAAGGGGCCCCAAGAGACCCAGTACTTC. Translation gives CASSPAKGPQETQYF.

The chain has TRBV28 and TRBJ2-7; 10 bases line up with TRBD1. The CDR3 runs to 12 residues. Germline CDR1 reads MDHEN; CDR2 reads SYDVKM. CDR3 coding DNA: TGTGCTGCGGGACAGGGGAATTACGAGCAGTACTTC. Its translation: CAAGQGNYEQYF.

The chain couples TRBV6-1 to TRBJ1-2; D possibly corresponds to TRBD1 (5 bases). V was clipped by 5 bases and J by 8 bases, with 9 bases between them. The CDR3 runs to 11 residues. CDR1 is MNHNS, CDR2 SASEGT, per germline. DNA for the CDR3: TGTGCCAGCAGTCAGGGCCGGGGCTACACCTTC. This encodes CASSQGRGYTF.

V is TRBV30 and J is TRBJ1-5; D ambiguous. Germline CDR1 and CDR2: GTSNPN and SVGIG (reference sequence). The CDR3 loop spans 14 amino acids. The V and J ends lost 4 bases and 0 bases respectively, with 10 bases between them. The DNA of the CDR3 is TGTGCCTGGACGGTTAGAGGTAGCAATCAGCCCCAGCATTTT. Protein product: CAWTVRGSNQPQHF.

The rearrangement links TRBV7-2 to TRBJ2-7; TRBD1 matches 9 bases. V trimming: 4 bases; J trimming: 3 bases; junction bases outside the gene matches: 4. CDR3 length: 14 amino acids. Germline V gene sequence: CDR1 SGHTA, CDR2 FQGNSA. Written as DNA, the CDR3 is TGTGCCAGCAGCTCAGGGACAGGGTACTACGAGCAGTACTTC. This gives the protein CASSSGTGYYEQYF.

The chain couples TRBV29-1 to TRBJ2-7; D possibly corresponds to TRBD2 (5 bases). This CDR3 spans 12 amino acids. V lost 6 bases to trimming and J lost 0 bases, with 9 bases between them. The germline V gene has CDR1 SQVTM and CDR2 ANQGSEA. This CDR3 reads CSVSDSSYEQYF. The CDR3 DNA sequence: TGCAGCGTGTCGGACTCCTCCTACGAGCAGTACTTC.